This T cell receptor beta chain stems from a study of blood T cell repertoires in COVID-19. Background on the study: From the United States, Italy and Spain came samples of acute and convalescent COVID-19. From T cells, B-cell-depleted T cells, or PBMCs came the material, which was cDNA or gDNA.

Germline trimming cut 5 bases from V and 11 bases from J; bases unmatched to any gene: 11. The CDR3 is made up of 14 amino acids. Germline CDR1 LNHDA, CDR2 SQIVND (reference sequence). Authors' data handling: How many nucleated cells were present was estimated from reference gene primer amplification. Only in-frame clones appear in the TCRdb table, and some are missing; sequencing was by immunoSEQ multiplex PCR. V and J calls plus clone size are reproduced from that table; the DNA served to infer D and trimming. The top ten clones hold 13% to 15% of a sample with about 170,000 clones, 80% to 85% of them seen once.

The sample taken for sequencing was peripheral blood. This receptor was identified in a man aged 18 to 29 with active or convalescent COVID-19. The chain links TRBV19 to TRBJ1-4, with TRBD1 matching over 7 bases. The CDR3 here is CASSATGTGDKLFF. The CDR3 DNA is TGTGCCAGTAGTGCGACAGGGACTGGGGATAAACTGTTTTTT.